The next 30 T cell receptor beta chains were all read from a single sample in a study of identical twins. TCRdb re-derived calls from the 5' RACE reads in MiXCR, one entry per CDR3 protein. The table lists 1.5 million to 2 million distinct CDR3 sequences, around 29% of them singletons. Sample: cord blood. The source of these receptors is a newborn girl in good health.

Concerning this clonotype: A junction end diverges from the germline sequence, so it may reflect a read error. This rearrangement joins TRBV11-2 to TRBJ2-1, with 12 bases identical to TRBD1. The CDR3 has 14 amino acids. Germline assignment: CDR1 SGHAT and CDR2 FQNNGV. The CDR3 DNA follows: TGTGCCAACAGCTTTGGGACAGGGGGCTATGAGCAGTTCTTC. It is translated as CANSFGTGGYEQFF.

V usage is TRBV6-4 and J usage is TRBJ1-2; 9 bases are a match to TRBD1. Germline trimming cut 6 bases from V and 3 bases from J; bases unmatched to any gene: 8. Germline V lookup: CDR1 MRHNA, CDR2 SNTAGT. The CDR3 totals 15 residues. The DNA for the CDR3 is TGTGCCAGCAGGATAACCGGGACAGGGCACTATGGCTACACCTTC. It translates to CASRITGTGHYGYTF.

As to this clonotype: The conserved phenylalanine or tryptophan normally closing the CDR3 is absent here, so this likely arose from a read error. The chain uses TRBV19 and TRBJ2-7, with 14 positions matching TRBD2. Germline loops: CDR1 LNHDA, CDR2 SQIVND (reference sequence). Germline trimming cut 8 bases from V and 0 bases from J; bases unmatched to any gene: 0. The CDR3 is 14 amino acids. The CDR3 DNA is TGTGCCAGTGGACTAGCGGGGGGCTCCTACGAGCAGTACTTA. Translation: CASGLAGGSYEQYL.

This clonotype turned up a few times. The rearrangement links TRBV27 to TRBJ1-4; D remains ambiguous. Germline assignment: CDR1 MNHEY and CDR2 SMNVEV (reference sequence). V was cut by 4 bases and J by 7 bases, with 10 bases left in between. The CDR3 has 13 amino acids. CDR3: CASSSWRSEKLFF. DNA of the CDR3: TGTGCCAGCAGTTCCTGGCGGAGTGAAAAACTGTTTTTT.

J is TRBJ2-5 and V is TRBV27; D is perhaps TRBD1 (5 bases). CDR3 length: 16 amino acids. Trimming shortened V by 3 bases and J by 2 bases, and 16 bases separated the two germline ends. Germline V gene lookup returns CDR1 MNHEY and CDR2 SMNVEV (reference sequence). The CDR3 nucleotides are TGTGCCAGCAGTTTTAAAAGGGGCCCCCCTCAAGAGACCCAGTACTTC. This codes for CASSFKRGPPQETQYF.

A word on this clonotype: Since the CDR3 does not end with the conserved phenylalanine or tryptophan, this likely comes from a read error. The V call is TRBV20-1, the J call TRBJ2-1; D gene uncertain. The CDR3 runs to 9 residues. Per germline, CDR1 DFQATT and CDR2 SNEGSKA (reference sequence). CDR3 coding DNA: TGCAGTGTTAGAGATGAGCAGTTCGTC. Its translation: CSVRDEQFV.

The chain employs TRBV20-1 and TRBJ1-4; 8 bases are shared with TRBD1. This CDR3 has 14 amino acids. The ends lost 3 bases at V and 3 bases at J; junction bases unmatched: 3. Germline V gene data show CDR1 as DFQATT and CDR2 as SNEGSKA (reference sequence). CDR3 amino acids: CSARGQVSNEKLFF. CDR3 in DNA: TGCAGTGCTAGGGGACAGGTATCTAATGAAAAACTGTTTTTT.

The genes are TRBV11-2 and TRBJ1-1; a possible D gene is TRBD1 (5 bases). CDR3 length equals 13 residues. Per the germline V gene, CDR1 is SGHAT and CDR2 is FQNNGV. Trimming removed 5 bases from V and 7 bases from J, with 14 bases in between. The CDR3 loop is CASSRGGGLEAFF. DNA for the CDR3: TGTGCCAGCAGCCGGGGCGGGGGTCTTGAAGCTTTCTTT.

A few counts support this clonotype. The chain couples TRBV6-2 or TRBV6-3 to TRBJ2-7; a possible D gene is TRBD1 (6 bases). The germline V gene has CDR1 MNHEY and CDR2 SVGEGT. The V end lost 8 bases, the J end lost 0 bases, and 17 bases lay between the germline ends. CDR3 length: 15 residues. The CDR3 sequence: CASGTLWGLSYEQYF. CDR3 coding DNA: TGTGCCAGCGGGACCTTGTGGGGGCTCTCCTACGAGCAGTACTTC.

The chain uses TRBV20-1 and TRBJ1-4, with D tentatively TRBD1 (5 bases). The V end lost 6 bases, the J end lost 8 bases, and 16 bases lay between the germline ends. The CDR3 sequence is 13 residues long. Germline V gene lookup returns CDR1 DFQATT and CDR2 SNEGSKA (reference sequence). The DNA of the CDR3 is TGCAGTGCCCGCCGGGGGATTGGGGAAAAACTGTTTTTT. It specifies CSARRGIGEKLFF.

This clonotype showed up just a few times. The chain uses TRBV5-4 and TRBJ1-1, with a possible D match to TRBD1 (5 bases). The germline V and J ends were trimmed by 2 bases and 0 bases, with 14 bases remaining between them. The CDR3 runs 16 residues. The germline V gene encodes CDR1 SGHNT and CDR2 YYREEE (reference sequence). The CDR3 DNA sequence: TGTGCCAGCAGCTTTTCCCCGGACATCATGAACACTGAAGCTTTCTTT. Its protein product is CASSFSPDIMNTEAFF.

This clonotype has a handful of counts. This sequence joins TRBV28 and TRBJ2-7; no clear D. CDR1 MDHEN and CDR2 SYDVKM come from the germline V gene. The ends were cut back, 6 bases at V and 3 bases at J, with 18 bases in the middle. This CDR3 is 15 amino acids long. This CDR3 reads CASRYRATPNYEQYF. The CDR3 DNA reads as TGTGCCAGCAGATATCGGGCTACCCCTAACTACGAGCAGTACTTC.

This clonotype has at least ten counts. CDR3 DNA: TGCAGTGCTAGAGATCGGGGCAACGGCTACACCTTC. Its protein is CSARDRGNGYTF. V gene TRBV20-1 combines with J gene TRBJ1-2; D might be TRBD1 (5 bases). The CDR3 consists of 12 residues. The germline V and J ends were trimmed by 0 bases and 8 bases, with 10 bases remaining between them. Germline V gene sequence: CDR1 DFQATT, CDR2 SNEGSKA (reference sequence).

In this sample, this clonotype turned up a few times. V is TRBV29-1 and J is TRBJ1-1; D is uncertain. The CDR3 runs to 11 residues. Germline CDR1 and CDR2: SQVTM and ANQGSEA. With 6 bases removed from V and 7 bases from J, the gap between germline ends came to 12 bases. DNA for the CDR3: TGCAGCGTCGCAGGACGGGGTGAAGCTTTCTTT. Translated: CSVAGRGEAFF.

The CDR3 region is CASSLVQANAETQYF. The CDR3 nucleotides are TGCGCCAGCAGCCTAGTTCAGGCAAACGCAGAGACCCAGTACTTC. The chain employs TRBV5-1 and TRBJ2-5; D not certain. The CDR3 has 15 amino acids. CDR1 SGHRS and CDR2 YFSETQ come from the germline V gene. The ends were cut back, 4 bases at V and 4 bases at J, with 17 bases in the middle. Complete variable domain (other parts from reference TRBV5-1 and TRBJ2-5): KAGVTQTPRYLIKTRGQQVTLSCSPISGHRSVSWYQQTPGQGLQFLFEYFSETQRNKGNFPGRFSGRQFSNSRSEMNVSTLELGDSALYLCASSLVQANAETQYFGPGTRLLVL.

The chain uses TRBV5-1 and TRBJ1-1; unclear D gene. Trimming shortened V by 5 bases and J by 7 bases, and 9 bases separated the two germline ends. The germline V gene encodes CDR1 SGHRS and CDR2 YFSETQ. This CDR3 region has 11 residues. The CDR3 loop is CASRFSGEAFF. CDR3 DNA: TGCGCCAGCAGGTTCAGCGGTGAAGCTTTCTTT. Using reference TRBV5-1 and TRBJ1-1 for the parts outside the CDR3, the full variable domain is KAGVTQTPRYLIKTRGQQVTLSCSPISGHRSVSWYQQTPGQGLQFLFEYFSETQRNKGNFPGRFSGRQFSNSRSEMNVSTLELGDSALYLCASRFSGEAFFGQGTRLTVV.

The rearrangement links TRBV10-3 to TRBJ2-1; D unresolved. This CDR3 region has 16 residues. Trimming cost V 0 bases and J 5 bases, with 14 bases left between them. The germline V gene encodes CDR1 ENHRY and CDR2 SYGVKD. The CDR3 is CAISESTGGPDNEQFF. CDR3 in DNA: TGTGCCATCAGTGAGTCGACGGGCGGACCAGACAATGAGCAGTTCTTC.

The rearrangement links TRBV29-1 to TRBJ2-5, with 8 nucleotides matching TRBD2. Matching the DNA end better, TRBJ2-7 makes the J call doubtful. Germline lookup yields CDR1 SQVTM and CDR2 ANQGSEA. The CDR3 runs to 12 residues. DNA of the CDR3: TGCAGCGTTCTCCGGACTAGCCGCGAGCAGTACTTC. Protein: CSVLRTSREQYF.

This clonotype appeared a few times. A read error may account for a junction end that differs from germline. The chain carries TRBV5-1 and TRBJ1-1, with 9 nucleotides matching TRBD1. This CDR3 comprises 15 residues. Germline CDR1 reads SGHRS; CDR2 reads YFSETQ. The DNA for the CDR3 is TGTGCCAGCTCACCGCGGGGACAGGGGAACACTGAAGCTTTCTTT. Its protein is CASSPRGQGNTEAFF.

This clonotype showed up just a few times. The V and J genes are TRBV3-1 and TRBJ2-2, with 8 bases matching TRBD2. Per the germline V gene, CDR1 is LGHDT and CDR2 is YNNKEL (reference sequence). Trimming took 3 bases from V and 3 from J; bases not matched to a gene: 3. CDR3 size: 15 residues. This chain's CDR3 is CASSQRGAYTGELFF. CDR3 DNA sequence: TGTGCCAGCAGCCAGCGGGGGGCCTACACCGGGGAGCTGTTTTTT.

The chain has TRBV6-5 and TRBJ2-7; a possible D gene is TRBD1 (5 bases). Trimming shortened V by 6 bases and J by 5 bases, and 14 bases separated the two germline ends. From germline, CDR1 is MNHEY and CDR2 SVGAGI. The CDR3 covers 13 residues. CDR3 in DNA: TGTGCCAGCAGGGGGCTCCTCCTTAACGAGCAGTACTTC. This translates into CASRGLLLNEQYF.

The rearrangement uses TRBV10-3 and TRBJ2-7, with a weak D call TRBD1 (6 bases). The CDR3 spans 17 residues. The ends were cut back, 0 bases at V and 2 bases at J, with 17 bases in the middle. Germline values: CDR1 ENHRY, CDR2 SYGVKD. DNA for the CDR3: TGTGCCATCAGTGAGTCGCTGGGACACCAGGATCCCTACGAGCAGTACTTC. Its translation: CAISESLGHQDPYEQYF.

Concerning this clonotype itself: A much larger clone lies one base from this, so it may be a read error. This chain joins TRBV6-5 and TRBJ1-2; D possibly corresponds to TRBD1 (5 bases). V shed 6 bases and J shed 7 bases, with 9 bases lying between them. Germline CDR1 reads MNHEY; CDR2 reads SVGAGI. This CDR3 has 11 residues. The CDR3 loop is CASRYRSGYTF. The CDR3 region has the DNA TGTGCCAGCAGATACAGGTCTGGCTACACCTTC.

The V gene is TRBV28, the J gene TRBJ2-7, with a possible D match to TRBD1 (5 bases). Germline-derived CDR1 and CDR2 are MDHEN and SYDVKM. The CDR3 runs 11 residues. V lost 11 bases and J 5 bases, leaving 13 bases between the germline ends. The CDR3 DNA is TGTGCCTCTGGGGCAGGCAACGAGCAGTACTTC. Translation: CASGAGNEQYF.

For this clonotype: This may be a read error: a much more frequent sequence differs by one nucleotide. This chain connects TRBV10-3 to TRBJ2-3; D is undetermined. Between the trimmed V and J ends, which lost 8 bases and 4 bases, there was a span of 4 bases. The CDR3 extends over 10 amino acids. Germline V gene lookup returns CDR1 ENHRY and CDR2 SYGVKD. The DNA of the CDR3 is TGTGCCATCGGGTCAGATACGCAGTATTTT. Translation gives CAIGSDTQYF.

V usage is TRBV6-2 or TRBV6-3 and J usage is TRBJ2-7; D may correspond to TRBD1 or TRBD2 (5 bases each). Germline assignment: CDR1 MNHEY and CDR2 SVGEGT. The CDR3 runs to 11 residues. V lost 11 bases, J lost 3 bases, and 11 bases lay in between. CDR3 nucleotide sequence: TGTGCCGTTCGGGGCTTCTACGAGCAGTACTTC. Amino acid sequence: CAVRGFYEQYF.

The sample holds a few counts of this clonotype. The chain uses TRBV20-1 and TRBJ2-7; perhaps D is TRBD1 or TRBD2 (5 bases each). CDR1 and CDR2 (germline): DFQATT, SNEGSKA (reference sequence). The CDR3 has 14 residues. Trimming removed 3 bases from V and 4 bases from J, with 16 bases in between. CDR3 in amino acids: CSASWQGAGYEQYF. CDR3 DNA sequence: TGCAGTGCTAGCTGGCAGGGAGCAGGATACGAGCAGTACTTC.

This clonotype was found a few times. The CDR3 reads CASSLVGRDNSYEQYF. CDR3 nucleotides: TGTGCCAGCAGCTTAGTAGGCCGGGACAACTCCTACGAGCAGTACTTC. The chain couples TRBV11-2 to TRBJ2-7; tentatively, D is TRBD1 (6 bases). Between the trimmed V and J ends, which lost 1 base and 0 bases, there was a span of 13 bases. This CDR3 comprises 16 residues. Germline CDR1 reads SGHAT; CDR2 reads FQNNGV.

In its sample, this clonotype was seen a few times. The chain joins TRBV28 to TRBJ2-5, with 7 bases fitting TRBD2. The CDR3 runs 16 residues. From germline, CDR1 is MDHEN and CDR2 SYDVKM. After removal of 4 bases from V and 1 base from J, the junction contained 9 bases not matched to a gene. The CDR3 DNA sequence: TGTGCCAGCAGTTATGCCACGGGACTACGCCAAGAGACCCAGTACTTC. Translating gives CASSYATGLRQETQYF.

This clonotype was counted between two and nine times. The CDR3 reads CASMRGSGSYNEQFF. In DNA form, the CDR3 reads TGTGCCAGCATGAGGGGAAGCGGGAGTTACAATGAGCAGTTCTTC. The rearrangement uses TRBV6-5 and TRBJ2-1; TRBD2 agrees at 8 bases. Germline V gene sequence: CDR1 MNHEY, CDR2 SVGAGI. The CDR3 is 15 amino acids. The junction had 9 bases not matched to a gene; V was cut back by 7 bases and J by 4 bases.